These T cell receptor beta chains were read from a single sample in a study of a mutant IDH1 vaccine in newly diagnosed glioma. The antigens for these receptors are not known. The assay was immunoSEQ multiplex PCR, and TCRdb's table has in-frame clones only and misses some. Found here are 60,000 or so clones, approximately 81% of them singletons; the top ten hold approximately 4.1%. The material sequenced was PBMCs, taken from a glioma patient whose treatment included an IDH1 peptide vaccine. Receptors were obtained from a man aged 30 to 45 with glioma. The CDR3 runs from the conserved cysteine through the conserved F or W. D genes are given only for firm matches. Expanded clones are given a class, and other clones once, few, many or no size at all.

TRBV7-6	TRBJ2-7	-	-	CASSLQALSYEQYF	TGTGCCAGCAGCTTACAGGCTCTCAGCTACGAGCAGTACTTC
TRBV10-1	TRBJ1-3	-	-	CASSGDVSSGNTIYF	TGCGCCAGCAGTGGGGACGTGAGCTCTGGAAACACCATATATTTT
TRBV12-5	TRBJ1-5	-	-	CASGLVVAGPQPQHF	TGTGCTAGTGGTTTGGTTGTGGCAGGACCTCAGCCCCAGCATTTT
TRBV7-9	TRBJ1-4	-	-	CASSLAGTVNEKLFF	TGTGCCAGCAGCTTAGCGGGGACTGTTAATGAAAAACTGTTTTTT
TRBV13	TRBJ1-1	TRBD1	medium-sized	CASSPGDRWARDLEAFF	TGTGCCAGCAGCCCTGGGGACAGATGGGCGAGGGATCTCGAAGCTTTCTTT
TRBV11-2	TRBJ1-1	-	-	CASSPLPGFGPVNTEAFF	TGTGCCAGCAGCCCGCTGCCAGGGTTTGGTCCGGTGAACACTGAAGCTTTCTTT
TRBV5-4	TRBJ1-1	TRBD1	-	CASSLEWDRGSEAFF	TGTGCCAGCAGCTTGGAATGGGACAGGGGATCTGAAGCTTTCTTT
TRBV18	TRBJ2-3	TRBD1	-	CASSPRDRSTDTQYF	TGTGCCAGCTCACCTCGGGACAGGAGCACAGATACGCAGTATTTT
TRBV7-2	TRBJ1-5	-	-	CASSYSRSQPQHF	TGTGCCAGCAGTTACAGTCGTTCTCAGCCCCAGCATTTT
TRBV5-1	TRBJ2-1	-	-	CASSPGAGEPNEQFF	TGCGCCAGCAGCCCAGGGGCGGGGGAACCGAATGAGCAGTTCTTC
TRBV7-8	TRBJ1-5	TRBD1	-	CASSLVGQGVQPQHF	TGTGCCAGCAGCTTAGTGGGACAGGGGGTTCAGCCCCAGCATTTT
TRBV5-1	TRBJ2-5	-	-	CASTWGETQYF	TGCGCCAGCACCTGGGGCGAGACCCAGTACTTC
TRBV2	TRBJ1-1	-	-	CASSFRNTEAFF	TGTGCCAGCAGTTTCAGGAACACTGAAGCTTTCTTT
TRBV20-1	TRBJ2-3	-	once	CSAGEDTQYF	TGCAGTGCTGGCGAGGATACGCAGTATTTT
TRBV19	TRBJ1-3	-	-	CASSIQVRSGNTIYF	TGTGCCAGTAGTATACAAGTCCGCTCTGGAAACACCATATATTTT
TRBV28	TRBJ1-6	TRBD1	-	CASRGTGGRSPLHF	TGTGCCAGCAGAGGGACAGGGGGAAGGTCACCCCTCCACTTT
TRBV6-4	TRBJ2-3	-	-	CASSDDPGQTDTQYF	TGTGCCAGCAGTGACGATCCGGGCCAGACAGATACGCAGTATTTT
TRBV7-6	TRBJ2-7	TRBD1	once	CASSLRQGHEQYF	TGTGCCAGCAGCTTAAGACAGGGTCACGAGCAGTACTTC
TRBV18	TRBJ1-3	TRBD1	-	CASSPQGASGNTIYF	TGTGCCAGCTCACCACAGGGGGCCTCTGGAAACACCATATATTTT
TRBV6-6	TRBJ1-3	-	-	CASSYSEREGGNTIYF	TGTGCCAGCAGTTACTCCGAGAGAGAGGGGGGAAACACCATATATTTT
TRBV6-4	TRBJ1-1	-	-	CASSEQGFETEAFF	TGTGCCAGCAGTGAACAGGGTTTTGAGACTGAAGCTTTCTTT
TRBV5-1	TRBJ1-3	TRBD1	-	CASSERPGQGASGNTIYF	TGCGCCAGCAGCGAAAGACCCGGACAGGGGGCTTCTGGAAACACCATATATTTT
TRBV4-1	TRBJ2-2	-	-	CASSQELDGELFF	TGCGCCAGCAGCCAAGAACTAGACGGGGAGCTGTTTTTT
TRBV5-4	TRBJ2-3	-	-	CASSHASTDTQYF	TGTGCCAGCAGCCACGCCAGCACAGATACGCAGTATTTT
TRBV27	TRBJ1-1	-	-	CASSQGITNEAFF	TGTGCCAGCAGCCAAGGGATAACTAATGAAGCTTTCTTT
TRBV4-1	TRBJ2-1	TRBD2	-	CASSQEGLAGGFYNEQFF	TGCGCCAGCAGCCAAGAGGGACTAGCGGGGGGGTTCTACAATGAGCAGTTCTTC
TRBV6-1	TRBJ1-2	TRBD1	-	CASSEPRQGSYGYTF	TGTGCCAGCAGTGAACCCCGACAGGGATCCTATGGCTACACCTTC
TRBV2	TRBJ1-1	-	-	CASSVVGTSEAFF	TGTGCCAGCAGTGTAGTGGGAACCTCTGAAGCTTTCTTT
TRBV29-1	TRBJ2-2	TRBD2	-	CSVEDDQLAGYGTGELFF	TGCAGCGTTGAAGATGACCAACTAGCGGGGTATGGCACCGGGGAGCTGTTTTTT
TRBV28	TRBJ2-7	-	-	CASRAGGTSYEQYF	TGTGCCAGCAGGGCCGGGGGAACCTCCTACGAGCAGTACTTC
TRBV9	TRBJ1-6	TRBD1	-	CASSATGEGNSPLHF	TGTGCCAGCAGCGCTACAGGGGAAGGGAATTCACCCCTCCACTTT
TRBV2	TRBJ1-6	-	-	CASRAITGNSPLHF	TGTGCCAGCAGAGCTATAACGGGTAATTCACCCCTCCACTTT
TRBV2	TRBJ1-6	-	-	CASSPTDSYNSPLHF	TGTGCCAGCAGTCCCACCGACTCCTATAATTCACCCCTCCACTTT
TRBV10-3	TRBJ1-1	TRBD1	few	CASTGDMNTEAFF	TGTGCCAGCACAGGGGATATGAACACTGAAGCTTTCTTT
TRBV7-6	TRBJ1-3	-	-	CASSLRGGHGNTIYF	TGTGCCAGCAGCTTACGGGGGGGTCATGGAAACACCATATATTTT
TRBV10-3	TRBJ2-7	TRBD1	-	CAIRGTVTTYEQYF	TGTGCCATCAGAGGGACAGTCACCACCTACGAGCAGTACTTC
TRBV10-1	TRBJ2-7	TRBD1	-	CASSEGTGGHEQYF	TGCGCCAGCAGTGAGGGGACAGGGGGACACGAGCAGTACTTC
TRBV6-1	TRBJ1-3	TRBD1	once	CASSVGTGRGGNTIYF	TGTGCCAGCAGTGTAGGGACAGGGAGGGGAGGAAACACCATATATTTT
TRBV6-6	TRBJ2-2	TRBD2	-	CASSYAGGYGELFF	TGTGCCAGCAGTTACGCGGGGGGATACGGGGAGCTGTTTTTT
TRBV30	TRBJ1-1	-	-	CAWSSQYEAFF	TGTGCCTGGAGTAGTCAGTATGAAGCTTTCTTT
TRBV12-5	TRBJ2-3	TRBD2	-	CASGLPPPLAGGPETQYF	TGTGCTAGTGGTTTGCCCCCGCCTCTAGCGGGGGGGCCTGAAACGCAGTATTTT
TRBV6-6	TRBJ2-2	-	few	CATPLPSGRELFF	TGTGCCACCCCCCTCCCGAGTGGGAGGGAGCTGTTTTTT
TRBV2	TRBJ1-1	TRBD1	few	CASSYRGSGTEAFF	TGTGCCAGCAGTTACAGGGGGAGTGGGACTGAAGCTTTCTTT
TRBV14	TRBJ2-5	TRBD1	-	CASSQGFGTGSETQYF	TGTGCCAGCAGCCAAGGGTTTGGGACAGGGTCCGAGACCCAGTACTTC
TRBV6-5	TRBJ2-2	-	-	CASALGGRTGELFF	TGTGCCAGCGCCTTGGGGGGCCGCACCGGGGAGCTGTTTTTT
TRBV6-6	TRBJ2-7	-	-	CASSYSRGGSSYEQYF	TGTGCCAGCAGTTACTCGAGAGGGGGGAGCTCCTACGAGCAGTACTTC
TRBV28	TRBJ1-1	-	-	CASSLRYRRGVEAFF	TGTGCCAGCAGTTTAAGGTATAGGCGGGGGGTTGAAGCTTTCTTT
TRBV5-4	TRBJ2-2	-	-	CASSFRGELFF	TGTGCCAGCAGCTTCCGTGGGGAGCTGTTTTTT
TRBV18	TRBJ2-3	-	-	CASSRPQGDTQYF	TGTGCCAGCTCGCGACCTCAAGGAGATACGCAGTATTTT
TRBV10-2	TRBJ2-2	TRBD2	few	CASRIAGPNTGELFF	TGCGCCAGCAGGATAGCGGGGCCCAACACCGGGGAGCTGTTTTTT
TRBV6-1	TRBJ1-1	-	few	CASSETRRIAFF	TGTGCCAGCAGTGAAACTAGACGGATAGCTTTCTTT
TRBV18	TRBJ2-2	-	-	CASSPRRRGNTGELFF	TGTGCCAGCTCACCACGTCGCAGGGGAAACACCGGGGAGCTGTTTTTT
TRBV10-3	TRBJ2-1	-	-	CAISGKDGNDEQFF	TGTGCCATCAGTGGGAAGGACGGCAACGATGAGCAGTTCTTC
TRBV11-2	TRBJ1-6	TRBD1	-	CASRRTGNSPLHF	TGTGCCAGCAGACGGACAGGGAATTCACCCCTCCACTTT
TRBV19	TRBJ1-5	-	-	CASSIETPGVYRGQPQHF	TGTGCCAGTAGTATAGAGACGCCCGGGGTTTATCGCGGGCAGCCCCAGCATTTT